Only a few counts were recorded for the clone carrying this T cell receptor beta chain. Antigen specificity is unknown. These data belong to a study of T cell repertoires in cytomegalovirus infection. The overall study: In the study, CMV epitopes included recently identified HLA-C-restricted and well-studied HLA-B-restricted ones. The public TCR beta signatures pointed to both CMV infection and matching HLA type.

Study-wide results and caveats: Frequencies of public TCR beta families were cumulated, and this identified carriers of CMV plus the relevant HLA.

TCRdb used MiXCR to reprocess the reads, holding one entry per CDR3 protein. The table includes some 310,000 distinct CDR3 sequences, around 25% detected once. V lost 7 bases, J lost 0 bases, and 12 bases lay in between. The germline CDR1 and CDR2 sequences are SNHLY and FYNNEI. The CDR3 runs 14 residues. The sequencing here drew on cultured PBMCs, taken from culture after CMV antigen stimulation. The receptor was isolated from a human donor in good health (CMV status not recorded). Some clones in this sample may be carry-over from other donors' samples. The genes are TRBV2 and TRBJ1-1; TRBD1 is a possible D gene (6 bases). The CDR3 coding sequence is TGTGCCAGCATTGGTGGACAGATGAACACTGAAGCTTTCTTT. It is translated as CASIGGQMNTEAFF.